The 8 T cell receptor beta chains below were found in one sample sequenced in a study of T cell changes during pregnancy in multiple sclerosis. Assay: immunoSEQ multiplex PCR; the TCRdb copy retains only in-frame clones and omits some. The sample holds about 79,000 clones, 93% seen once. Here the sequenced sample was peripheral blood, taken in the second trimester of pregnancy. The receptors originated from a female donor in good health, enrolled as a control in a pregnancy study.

CDR3 sequence: CSGKGVSDSGNTIYF. Written as DNA, the CDR3 is TGCAGCGGAAAAGGGGTTTCTGACTCTGGAAACACCATATATTTT. This chain joins TRBV29-1 and TRBJ1-3; D is possibly TRBD1 (5 bases). V dropped 7 bases and J dropped 0 bases, with 16 bases sitting between them. The CDR3 runs 15 residues. In germline, CDR1 is SQVTM, CDR2 ANQGSEA.

CDR3 bases: TGCGCCAGCAGCCAAGATAAAGAGGGACAGGGATATAATGAAAAACTGTTTTTT. Protein product: CASSQDKEGQGYNEKLFF. The V call is TRBV4-3, the J call TRBJ1-4; 9 nucleotides match TRBD1. Per the germline V gene, CDR1 is LGHNA and CDR2 is YSLEER. V trimming: 0 bases; J trimming: 4 bases; junction bases outside the gene matches: 9. The CDR3 runs 18 residues.

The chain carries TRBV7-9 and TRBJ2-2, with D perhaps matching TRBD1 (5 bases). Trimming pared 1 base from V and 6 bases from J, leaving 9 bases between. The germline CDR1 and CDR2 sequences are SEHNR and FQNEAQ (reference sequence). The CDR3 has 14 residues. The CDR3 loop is CASSLDRLSGELFF. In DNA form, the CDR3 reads TGTGCCAGCAGCTTAGACAGGCTTTCCGGGGAGCTGTTTTTT. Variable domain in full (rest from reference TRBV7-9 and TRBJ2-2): DTGVSQNPRHKITKRGQNVTFRCDPISEHNRLYWYRQTLGQGPEFLTYFQNEAQLEKSRLLSDRFSAERPKGSFSTLEIQRTEQGDSAMYLCASSLDRLSGELFFGEGSRLTVL.

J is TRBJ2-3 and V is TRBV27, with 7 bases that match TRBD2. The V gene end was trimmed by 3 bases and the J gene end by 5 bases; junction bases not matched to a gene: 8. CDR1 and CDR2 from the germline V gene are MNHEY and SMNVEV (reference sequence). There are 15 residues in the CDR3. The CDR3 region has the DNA TGTGCCAGCAGTTTTAGGTTGGGGGGGGGAGATACGCAGTATTTT. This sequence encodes CASSFRLGGGDTQYF.

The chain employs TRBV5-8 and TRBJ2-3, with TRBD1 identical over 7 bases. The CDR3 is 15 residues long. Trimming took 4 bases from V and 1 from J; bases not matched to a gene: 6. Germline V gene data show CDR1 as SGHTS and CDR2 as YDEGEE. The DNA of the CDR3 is TGTGCCAGCAGCCCGGGACAGCTTGGCACAGATACGCAGTATTTT. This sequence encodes CASSPGQLGTDTQYF.

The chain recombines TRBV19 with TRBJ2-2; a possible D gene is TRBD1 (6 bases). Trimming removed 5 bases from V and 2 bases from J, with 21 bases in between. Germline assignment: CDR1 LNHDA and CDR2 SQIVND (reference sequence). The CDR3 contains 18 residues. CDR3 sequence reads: CASSGPGTLGVNTGELFF. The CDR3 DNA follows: TGTGCCAGTAGTGGACCCGGGACATTGGGCGTAAACACCGGGGAGCTGTTTTTT.

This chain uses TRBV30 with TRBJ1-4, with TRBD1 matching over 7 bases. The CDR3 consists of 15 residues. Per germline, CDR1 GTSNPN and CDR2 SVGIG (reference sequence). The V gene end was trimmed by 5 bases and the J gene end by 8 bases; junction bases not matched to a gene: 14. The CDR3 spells CAWGHIGTDREKLFF. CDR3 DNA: TGTGCCTGGGGGCATATAGGGACAGATAGAGAAAAACTGTTTTTT.

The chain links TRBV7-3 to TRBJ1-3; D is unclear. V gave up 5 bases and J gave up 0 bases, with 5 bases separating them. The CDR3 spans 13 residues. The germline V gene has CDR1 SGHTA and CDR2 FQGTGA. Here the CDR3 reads CASSPLSGNTIYF. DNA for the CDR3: TGTGCCAGCAGCCCCCTCTCTGGAAACACCATATATTTT.